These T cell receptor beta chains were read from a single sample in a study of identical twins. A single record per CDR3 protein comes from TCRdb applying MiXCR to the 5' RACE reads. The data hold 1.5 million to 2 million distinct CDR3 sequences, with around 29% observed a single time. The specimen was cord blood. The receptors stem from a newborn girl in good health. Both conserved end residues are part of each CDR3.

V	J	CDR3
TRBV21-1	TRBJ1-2	CASSKEGWLPANYGYTF
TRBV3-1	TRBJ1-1	CASSQGGTGREAFF
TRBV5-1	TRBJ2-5	CASSLGPVQETQYF
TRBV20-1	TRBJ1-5	CSANQQDGQPQHF
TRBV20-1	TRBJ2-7	CSALRGRASYEQYF
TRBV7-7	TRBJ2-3	CASSFRRDGTSTDTQYF
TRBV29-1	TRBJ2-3	CSVGGVPDTQYF
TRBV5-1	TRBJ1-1	CASSSAHGNTEAFF
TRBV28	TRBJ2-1	CASREREEGYNEQFF
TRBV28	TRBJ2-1	CASSGPTSGSYIEQFF
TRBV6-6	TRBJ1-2	CASSYSTYGYTF
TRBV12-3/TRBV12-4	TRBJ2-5	CASSLFGSFDRETQYF
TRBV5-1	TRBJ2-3	CASRRAKGTDTQYF
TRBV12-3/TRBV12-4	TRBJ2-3	CASSFGTSGYTQYF
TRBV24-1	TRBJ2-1	CATSDLGEDEQFF
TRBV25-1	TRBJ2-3	CASNGASGRGTDTQYF
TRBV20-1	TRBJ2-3	CSAPFSGDTQYF
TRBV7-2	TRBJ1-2	CASSLAWEAHGYTF
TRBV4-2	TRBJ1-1	CASSQVKGPNTEAFF
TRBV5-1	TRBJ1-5	CASSFGEYSNQPQHF
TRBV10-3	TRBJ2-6	CAISVGVGANVLTF
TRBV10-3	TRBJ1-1	CAISEGRTEAFF
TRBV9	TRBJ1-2	CASSVSNTGVYGYTF
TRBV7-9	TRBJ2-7	CASSLAFFQGGAFYEQYF
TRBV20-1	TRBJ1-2	CSAAGQWSYGYTF
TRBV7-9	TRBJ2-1	CASRGLANEQFF
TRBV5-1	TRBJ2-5	CASSLTGKETQYF
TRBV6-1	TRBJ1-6	CASSTRGLIYNSPLHF
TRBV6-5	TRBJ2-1	CASSDSLGTSIYNEQFF
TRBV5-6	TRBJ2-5	CASSLEGRQETQYF
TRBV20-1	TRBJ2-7	CSARAGTSGRALGSYEQYF
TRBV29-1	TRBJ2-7	CSVGERGYEQYF
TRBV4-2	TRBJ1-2	CASSQDRAGYGYTF
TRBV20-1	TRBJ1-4	CSVIQGTEKLFF
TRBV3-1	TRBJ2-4	CASSQYETRNRQYF
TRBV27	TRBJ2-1	CASSPGLAYSYNEQFF
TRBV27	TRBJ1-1	CASSIQPTGRTEAFF
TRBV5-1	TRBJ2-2	CASSLSLGNTGELFF
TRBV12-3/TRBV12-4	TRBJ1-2	CACSGQGDYGYTF
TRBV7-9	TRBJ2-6	CAISLETGANVLTF
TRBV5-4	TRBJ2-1	CASNLEGASGDYNEQFF